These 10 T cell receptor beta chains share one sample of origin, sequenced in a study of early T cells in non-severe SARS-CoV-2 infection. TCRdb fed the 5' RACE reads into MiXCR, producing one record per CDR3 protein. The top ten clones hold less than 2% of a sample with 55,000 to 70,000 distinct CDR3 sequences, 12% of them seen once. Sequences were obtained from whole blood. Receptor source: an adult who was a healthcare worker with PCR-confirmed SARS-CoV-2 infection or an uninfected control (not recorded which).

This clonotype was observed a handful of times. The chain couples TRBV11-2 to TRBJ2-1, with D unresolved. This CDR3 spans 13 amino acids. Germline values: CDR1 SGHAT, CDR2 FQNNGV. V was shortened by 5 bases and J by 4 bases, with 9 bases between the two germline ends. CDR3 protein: CASSPDGYNEQFF. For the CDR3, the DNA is TGTGCCAGCAGCCCAGACGGGTACAATGAGCAGTTCTTC.

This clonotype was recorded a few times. This CDR3 reads CSARVGGGNTIYF. Written as DNA, the CDR3 is TGCAGTGCTAGAGTCGGGGGAGGAAACACCATATATTTT. This sequence joins TRBV20-1 and TRBJ1-3, with TRBD1 as a possible D gene (5 bases). This CDR3 has 13 residues. Germline CDR1 is DFQATT and CDR2 is SNEGSKA (reference sequence). Trimming left V 1 base short and J 4 bases short, with 8 bases between.

The CDR3 here is CASSLTQVAKNIQYF. In DNA, the CDR3 is TGTGCCAGCTCACTGACCCAGGTAGCCAAAAACATTCAGTACTTC. This rearrangement joins TRBV18 to TRBJ2-4; D is ambiguous. This CDR3 comprises 15 residues. Germline CDR1 is KGHSH and CDR2 is LQKENI. V was clipped by 4 bases and J by 0 bases, with 10 bases between them.

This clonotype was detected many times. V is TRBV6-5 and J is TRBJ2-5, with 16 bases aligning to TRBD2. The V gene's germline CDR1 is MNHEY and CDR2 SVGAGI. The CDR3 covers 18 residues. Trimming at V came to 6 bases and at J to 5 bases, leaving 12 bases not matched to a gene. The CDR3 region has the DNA TGTGCCAGCAGGCCACCGGGACTAGCGGGGGGGCCGAAGGAGACCCAGTACTTC. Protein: CASRPPGLAGGPKETQYF.

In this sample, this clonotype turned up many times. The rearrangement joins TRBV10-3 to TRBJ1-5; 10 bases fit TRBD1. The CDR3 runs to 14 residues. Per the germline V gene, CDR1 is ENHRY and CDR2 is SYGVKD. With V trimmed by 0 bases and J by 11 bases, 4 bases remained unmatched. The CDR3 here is CAISESGQGLTQHF. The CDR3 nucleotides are TGTGCCATCAGTGAGTCGGGACAGGGGCTGACCCAGCATTTT.

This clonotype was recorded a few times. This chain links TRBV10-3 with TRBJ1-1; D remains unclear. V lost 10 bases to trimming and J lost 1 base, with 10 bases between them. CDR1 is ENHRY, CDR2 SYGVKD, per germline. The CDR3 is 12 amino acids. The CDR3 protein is CATQAANTEAFF. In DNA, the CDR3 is TGTGCCACCCAGGCAGCGAACACTGAAGCTTTCTTT.

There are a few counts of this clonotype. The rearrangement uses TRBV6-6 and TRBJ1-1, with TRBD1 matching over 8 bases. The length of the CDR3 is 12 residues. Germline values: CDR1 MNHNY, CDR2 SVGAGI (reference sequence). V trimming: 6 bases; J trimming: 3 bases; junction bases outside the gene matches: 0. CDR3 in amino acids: CASRTGDTEAFF. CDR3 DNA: TGTGCCAGCAGGACAGGGGACACTGAAGCTTTCTTT.

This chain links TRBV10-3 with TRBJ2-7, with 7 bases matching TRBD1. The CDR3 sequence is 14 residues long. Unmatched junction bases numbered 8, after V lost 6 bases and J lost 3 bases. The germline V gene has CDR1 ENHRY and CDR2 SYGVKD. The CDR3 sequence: CAIRRTGRGYEQYF. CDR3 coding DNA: TGTGCCATCAGGAGGACAGGCCGAGGCTACGAGCAGTACTTC.

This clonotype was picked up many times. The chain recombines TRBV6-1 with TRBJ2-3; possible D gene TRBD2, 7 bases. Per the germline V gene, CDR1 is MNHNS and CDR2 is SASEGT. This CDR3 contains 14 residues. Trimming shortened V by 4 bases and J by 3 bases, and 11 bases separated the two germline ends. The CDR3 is CASSVGGATDTQYF. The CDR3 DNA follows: TGTGCCAGCAGTGTTGGGGGGGCGACAGATACGCAGTATTTT.

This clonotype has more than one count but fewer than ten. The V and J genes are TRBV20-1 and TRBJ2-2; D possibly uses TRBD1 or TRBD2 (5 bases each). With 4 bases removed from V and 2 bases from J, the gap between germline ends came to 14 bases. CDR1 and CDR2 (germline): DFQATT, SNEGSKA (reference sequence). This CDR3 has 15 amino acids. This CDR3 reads CSAKRDLLNTGELFF. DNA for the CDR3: TGCAGTGCTAAGAGGGACCTACTAAACACCGGGGAGCTGTTTTTT.